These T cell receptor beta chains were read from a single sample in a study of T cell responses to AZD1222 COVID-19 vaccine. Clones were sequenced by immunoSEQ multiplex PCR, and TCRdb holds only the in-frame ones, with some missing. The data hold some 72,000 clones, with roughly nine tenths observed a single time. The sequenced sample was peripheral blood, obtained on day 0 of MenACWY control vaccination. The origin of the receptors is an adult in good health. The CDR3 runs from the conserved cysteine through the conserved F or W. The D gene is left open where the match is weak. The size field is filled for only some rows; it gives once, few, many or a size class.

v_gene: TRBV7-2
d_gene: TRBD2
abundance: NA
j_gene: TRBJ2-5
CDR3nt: TGTGCCAGCAGACGCAGGGCGGGAGAGGAGACCCAGTACTTC
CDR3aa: CASRRRAGEETQYF

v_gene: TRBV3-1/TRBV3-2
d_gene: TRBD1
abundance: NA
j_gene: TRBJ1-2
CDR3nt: TGTGCCAGCAGACCTGCCCCTCCGGGACAGGGGAGTTATGGCTACACCTTC
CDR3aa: CASRPAPPGQGSYGYTF

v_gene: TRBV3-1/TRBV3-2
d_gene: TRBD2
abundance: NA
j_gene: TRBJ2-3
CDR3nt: TGTGCCAGCAGCCAAGAAATTAGCGGGGGGGCAAAAGATACGCAGTATTTT
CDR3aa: CASSQEISGGAKDTQYF

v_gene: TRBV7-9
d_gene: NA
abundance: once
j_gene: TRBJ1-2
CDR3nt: TGTGCCAGCACCCGAAACCCCGGCAGGCATGGCTACACCTTC
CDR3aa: CASTRNPGRHGYTF

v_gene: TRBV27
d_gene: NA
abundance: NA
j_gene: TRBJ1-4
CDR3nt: TGTGCCAGCAGCCTTTTGACCATTAGGAAACTGTTTTTT
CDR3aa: CASSLLTIRKLFF

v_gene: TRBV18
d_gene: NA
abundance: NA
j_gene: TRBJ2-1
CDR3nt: TGTGCCAGCTCAGAGCTTGCTGAGCAGTTCTTC
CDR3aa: CASSELAEQFF

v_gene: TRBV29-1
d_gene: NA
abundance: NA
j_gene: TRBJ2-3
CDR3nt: TGCAGCTTCCCTGGGGGGGGCCCAGATACGCAGTATTTT
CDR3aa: CSFPGGGPDTQYF

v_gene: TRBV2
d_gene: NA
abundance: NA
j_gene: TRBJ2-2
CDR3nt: TGTGCCAGCAGTGAAATGGGGGCCAACACCGGGGAGCTGTTTTTT
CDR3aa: CASSEMGANTGELFF

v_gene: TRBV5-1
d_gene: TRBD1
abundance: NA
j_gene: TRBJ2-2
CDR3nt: TGCGCCAGCAGTCCGGGACAGGGGGCGGACGGGGAGCTGTTTTTT
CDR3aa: CASSPGQGADGELFF

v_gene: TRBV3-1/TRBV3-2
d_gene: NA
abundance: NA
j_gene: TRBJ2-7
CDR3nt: TGTGCCAGCAGCCGGGGACAACACTACGAGCAGTACTTC
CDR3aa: CASSRGQHYEQYF

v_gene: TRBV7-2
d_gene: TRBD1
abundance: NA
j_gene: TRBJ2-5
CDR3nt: TGTGCCAGCAGTACGGACAGGGTAAAGACCCAGTACTTC
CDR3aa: CASSTDRVKTQYF

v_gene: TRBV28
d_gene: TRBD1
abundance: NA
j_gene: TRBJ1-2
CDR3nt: TGTGCCAGCAGCCGAATGGACGGGACAGGCCTAGAGGGCTACACCTTC
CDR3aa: CASSRMDGTGLEGYTF

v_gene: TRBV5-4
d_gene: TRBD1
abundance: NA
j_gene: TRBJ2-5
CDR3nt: TGTGCCAGCAGCTCCCCGACAGGGCTACATAAAGAGACCCAGTACTTC
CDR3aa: CASSSPTGLHKETQYF

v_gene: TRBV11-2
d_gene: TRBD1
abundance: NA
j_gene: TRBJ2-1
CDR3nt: TGTGCCAGCAGCTCCCGGACAGGCACCGATCCCGACAATGAGCAGTTCTTC
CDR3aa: CASSSRTGTDPDNEQFF

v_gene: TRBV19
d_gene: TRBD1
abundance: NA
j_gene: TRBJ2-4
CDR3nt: TGTGCCAGTAGTGGGACAGGGGGAAAAAACATTCAGTACTTC
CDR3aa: CASSGTGGKNIQYF

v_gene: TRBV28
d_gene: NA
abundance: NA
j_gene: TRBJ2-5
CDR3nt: TGTGCCAGCAGTGTGACCCGAGCCTCAGAGACCCAGTACTTC
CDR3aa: CASSVTRASETQYF

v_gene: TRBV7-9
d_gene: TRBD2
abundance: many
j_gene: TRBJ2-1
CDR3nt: TGTGCCAGCACAGCGGGAGGGCCCGGGTATGAGCAGTTCTTC
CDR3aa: CASTAGGPGYEQFF

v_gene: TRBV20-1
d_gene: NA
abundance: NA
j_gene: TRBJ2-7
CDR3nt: TGCAGTGCCCCATACTACGAGCAGTACTTC
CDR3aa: CSAPYYEQYF

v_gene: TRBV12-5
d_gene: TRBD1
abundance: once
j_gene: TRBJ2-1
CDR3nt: TGTGCTAGTGGGGTGAGGGGACAGGGCCAATACAATGAGCAGTTCTTC
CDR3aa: CASGVRGQGQYNEQFF

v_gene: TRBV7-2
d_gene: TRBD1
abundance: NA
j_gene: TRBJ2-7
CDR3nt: TGTGCCAGCAGCCGGAGGGGACAGGGGGCAGGGGAGCAGTACTTC
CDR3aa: CASSRRGQGAGEQYF

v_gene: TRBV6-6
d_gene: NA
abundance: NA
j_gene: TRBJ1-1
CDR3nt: TGTGCCAGCAGTCTAAAGGGGAACACTGAAGCTTTCTTT
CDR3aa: CASSLKGNTEAFF

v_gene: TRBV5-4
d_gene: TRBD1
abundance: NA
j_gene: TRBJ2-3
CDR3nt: TGTGCCAGCAGCTTGGGGACAGGGAGAAGGGATACGCAGTATTTT
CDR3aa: CASSLGTGRRDTQYF

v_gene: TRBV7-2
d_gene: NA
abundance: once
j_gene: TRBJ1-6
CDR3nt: TGTGCCAGCAGCGCCCCGGGACCGGTAAGGGGAGCCCTCCACTTT
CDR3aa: CASSAPGPVRGALHF

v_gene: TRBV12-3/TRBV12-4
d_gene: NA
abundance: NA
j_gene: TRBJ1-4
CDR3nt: TGTGCCAGCAGTTCGGACAGCCCAAAACTGTTTTTT
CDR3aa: CASSSDSPKLFF

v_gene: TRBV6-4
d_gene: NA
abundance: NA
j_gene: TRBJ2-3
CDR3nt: TGTGCCAGCAGTGAAGGGAGCACAGATACGCAGTATTTT
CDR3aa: CASSEGSTDTQYF

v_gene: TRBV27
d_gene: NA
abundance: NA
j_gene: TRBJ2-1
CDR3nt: TGTGCCAGCAGTTTATGGGGGGCTGAGCAGTTCTTC
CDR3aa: CASSLWGAEQFF

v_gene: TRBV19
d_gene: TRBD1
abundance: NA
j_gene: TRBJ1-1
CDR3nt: TGTGCCAGTAGTACGGGACAGGGCTTTGATCTAGAAGCTTTCTTT
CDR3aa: CASSTGQGFDLEAFF

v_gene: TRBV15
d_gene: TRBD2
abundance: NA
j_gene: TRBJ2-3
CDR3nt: TGTGCCACCAGCAGAACGGGACTAGCGGGACAGGCAGATACGCAGTATTTT
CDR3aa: CATSRTGLAGQADTQYF

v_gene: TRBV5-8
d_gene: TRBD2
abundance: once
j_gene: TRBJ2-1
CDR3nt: TGTGCCAGCAGCTTGGTCCCTAGCGGGAGGGCCTCCTACAATGAGCAGTTCTTC
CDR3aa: CASSLVPSGRASYNEQFF

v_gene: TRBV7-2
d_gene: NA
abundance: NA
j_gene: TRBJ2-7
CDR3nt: TGTGCCAGCAGCGCTTACAGGGTCCACGAGCAGTACTTC
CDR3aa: CASSAYRVHEQYF

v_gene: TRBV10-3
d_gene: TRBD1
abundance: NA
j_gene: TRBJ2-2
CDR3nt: TGTGCCATCACCGAAGGACAGGGGGTAAACGGGGAGCTGTTTTTT
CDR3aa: CAITEGQGVNGELFF

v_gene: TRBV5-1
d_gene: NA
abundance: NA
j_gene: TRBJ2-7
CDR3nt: TGCGCCAGCAGCTTTCAAGGGGTTTCGCCTTACGAGCAGTACTTC
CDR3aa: CASSFQGVSPYEQYF

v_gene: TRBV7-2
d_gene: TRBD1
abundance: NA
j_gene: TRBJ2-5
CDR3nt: TGTGCCAGCAGCCTCGTCGGGACAGGGAACAACCAAGAGACCCAGTACTTC
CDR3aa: CASSLVGTGNNQETQYF

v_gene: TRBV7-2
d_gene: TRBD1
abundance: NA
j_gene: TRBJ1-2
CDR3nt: TGTGCCAGCAGCCTTTTTGGGACAGGGAACTATGGCTACACCTTC
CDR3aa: CASSLFGTGNYGYTF

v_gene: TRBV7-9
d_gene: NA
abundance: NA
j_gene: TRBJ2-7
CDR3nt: TGTGCCAGCAGCCCCCTCGGGGTTCCGCACGAGCAGTACTTC
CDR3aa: CASSPLGVPHEQYF

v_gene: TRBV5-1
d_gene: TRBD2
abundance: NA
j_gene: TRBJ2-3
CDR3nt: TGCGCCAGCAGCTTTTGGACTAGCGGAAACCCTAGCACAGATACGCAGTATTTT
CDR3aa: CASSFWTSGNPSTDTQYF

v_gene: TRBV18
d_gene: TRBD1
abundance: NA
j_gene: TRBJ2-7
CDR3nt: TGTGCCAGCTCACCGCTGGGACAGTACTACGAGCAGTACTTC
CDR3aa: CASSPLGQYYEQYF

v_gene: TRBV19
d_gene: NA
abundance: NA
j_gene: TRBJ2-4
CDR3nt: TGTGCCAGTAGTCCGAGACGAGGGGTGAACATTCAGTACTTC
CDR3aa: CASSPRRGVNIQYF